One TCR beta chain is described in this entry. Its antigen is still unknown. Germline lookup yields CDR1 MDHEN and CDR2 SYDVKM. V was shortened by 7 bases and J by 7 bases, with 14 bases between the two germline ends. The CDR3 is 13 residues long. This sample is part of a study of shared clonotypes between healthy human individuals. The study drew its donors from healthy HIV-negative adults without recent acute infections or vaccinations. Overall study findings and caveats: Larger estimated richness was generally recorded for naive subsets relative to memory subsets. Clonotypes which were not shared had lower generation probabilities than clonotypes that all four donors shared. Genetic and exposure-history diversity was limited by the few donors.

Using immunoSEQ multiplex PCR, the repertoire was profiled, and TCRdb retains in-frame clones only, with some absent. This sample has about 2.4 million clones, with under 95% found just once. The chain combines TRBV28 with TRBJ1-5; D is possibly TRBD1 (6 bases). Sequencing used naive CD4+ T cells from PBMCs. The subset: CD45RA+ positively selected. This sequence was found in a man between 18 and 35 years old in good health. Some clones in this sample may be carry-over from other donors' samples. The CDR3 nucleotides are TGTGCCAGCAACGCCCGGGGGCTCCAGCCCCAGCATTTT. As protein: CASNARGLQPQHF. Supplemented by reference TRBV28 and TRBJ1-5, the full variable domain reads DVKVTQSSRYLVKRTGEKVFLECVQDMDHENMFWYRQDPGLGLRLIYFSYDVKMKEKGDIPEGYSVSREKKERFSLILESASTNQTSMYLCASNARGLQPQHFGDGTRLSIL.